The clone carrying this T cell receptor (beta chain) was picked up a small number of times. Antigen unknown. The entry originates in a study of blood T cells in healthy people across ages. Study-wide findings and caveats: Diversity of TCR beta per million T cells declined in a roughly linear way with age.

Alongside a J-beta primer mix, a sample-barcoded 5' primer served in a second PCR lasting about 7 to 11 cycles. TCRdb analysed the 5' RACE reads with MiXCR anew, one entry per CDR3 protein. The sample gives under 1,100,000 distinct CDR3 sequences, about 23% of which show up once; 0.75% is in the top ten. These data were also filed under a second study, of T cells of mothers and their children.

The sequence was obtained from a girl aged 2-15 years in good health. The sequenced sample was blood.

CDR3 loop: CASSQELGVGYEQYF. CDR3 in DNA: TGCGCCAGCAGCCAAGAGTTGGGGGTTGGCTACGAGCAGTACTTC. V is TRBV4-3 and J is TRBJ2-1; D is perhaps TRBD1 or TRBD2 (5 bases each). The end of the DNA aligns better with TRBJ2-7, so the J call may be wrong. The germline V gene has CDR1 LGHNA and CDR2 YSLEER. There are 15 residues in the CDR3.